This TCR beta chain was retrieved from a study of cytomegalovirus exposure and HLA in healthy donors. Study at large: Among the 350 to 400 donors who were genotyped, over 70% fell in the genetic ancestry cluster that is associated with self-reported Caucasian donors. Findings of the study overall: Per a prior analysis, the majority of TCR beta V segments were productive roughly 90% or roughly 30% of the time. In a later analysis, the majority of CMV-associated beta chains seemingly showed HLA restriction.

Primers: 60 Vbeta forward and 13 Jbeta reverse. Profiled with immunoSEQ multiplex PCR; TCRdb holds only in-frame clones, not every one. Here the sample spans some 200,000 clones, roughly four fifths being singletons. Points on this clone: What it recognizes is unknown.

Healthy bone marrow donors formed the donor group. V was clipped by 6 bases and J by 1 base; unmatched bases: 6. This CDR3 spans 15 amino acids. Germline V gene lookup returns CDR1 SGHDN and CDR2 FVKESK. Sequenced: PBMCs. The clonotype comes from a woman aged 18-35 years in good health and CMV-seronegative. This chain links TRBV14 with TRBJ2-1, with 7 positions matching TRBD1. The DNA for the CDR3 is TGTGCCAGCAGGGCAGACAGGGCTTCCTACAATGAGCAGTTCTTC. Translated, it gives CASRADRASYNEQFF.